These 14 T cell receptor beta chains came from one sample sequenced in a study of CD8 T cells in ankylosing spondylitis. MiXCR, run by TCRdb on the 5' RACE reads, gives a single entry per CDR3 protein. Of about 240,000 distinct CDR3 sequences listed, 7.5% to 9% are singletons. Sequencing was done on a sample of blood, either unsorted or a sorted T cell fraction (not recorded which). Receptors were obtained from a male donor with ankylosing spondylitis or in good health (not recorded which).

At least ten counts were recorded for this clonotype. The chain has TRBV10-3 and TRBJ2-3; 10 positions agree with TRBD2. CDR1 is ENHRY, CDR2 SYGVKD, per germline. V was clipped by 0 bases and J by 2 bases; unmatched bases: 8. The CDR3 consists of 18 residues. The chain's CDR3 is CAISESLAGAPVTDTQYF. The CDR3 DNA follows: TGTGCCATCAGTGAGTCTCTAGCGGGAGCCCCCGTCACAGATACGCAGTATTTT.

This clonotype was recorded many times. The chain has TRBV4-3 and TRBJ2-1; 7 bases agree with TRBD1. J gave up 0 bases and V 1 base, and 6 bases lay outside the gene matches. CDR3 size: 17 residues. Germline values: CDR1 LGHNA, CDR2 YSLEER. This chain's CDR3 is CASSQVGTARSYNEQFF. In DNA, the CDR3 is TGCGCCAGCAGCCAAGTGGGGACAGCCCGCTCCTACAATGAGCAGTTCTTC.

Only a few counts were recorded for this clonotype. This chain joins TRBV5-1 and TRBJ2-1; 9 bases fit TRBD2. This CDR3 is built from 16 residues. V shed 0 bases, J shed 8 bases, and the junction held 9 bases outside the gene matches. Per the germline V gene, CDR1 is SGHRS and CDR2 is YFSETQ. The CDR3: CASSLGLAGGPDEQFF. The CDR3 DNA is TGCGCCAGCAGCTTGGGGCTGGCGGGAGGGCCCGATGAGCAGTTCTTC.

This clonotype was seen ten or more times. The V call is TRBV7-2, the J call TRBJ2-4; D possibly matches TRBD1 or TRBD2 (5 bases each). Looked up from germline, CDR1 is SGHTA and CDR2 is FQGNSA. The CDR3 runs to 14 residues. V was pared by 2 bases and J by 5 bases, with 10 bases between. As DNA, the CDR3 is TGTGCCAGCAGCTTACCCCCGGGACAAAACATTCAGTACTTC. Translation: CASSLPPGQNIQYF.

In its sample, this clonotype was seen a few times. The rearrangement links TRBV25-1 to TRBJ2-7; TRBD2 matches at 15 bases. The V gene's germline CDR1 is MGHDK and CDR2 SYGVNS. V lost 3 bases, J lost 2 bases, and 5 bases stayed unmatched. This CDR3 has 17 residues. The CDR3 is CASSDPGTSGGPYEQYF. The CDR3 DNA sequence: TGTGCCAGCAGTGACCCCGGGACTAGCGGGGGGCCCTACGAGCAGTACTTC.

This clonotype was counted at least ten times. The chain couples TRBV5-1 to TRBJ1-2; TRBD1 matches 8 bases. V lost 4 bases to trimming and J lost 6 bases; unmatched junction nucleotides: 8. The CDR3 contains 14 residues. Germline V gene lookup returns CDR1 SGHRS and CDR2 YFSETQ. The CDR3, as DNA: TGCGCCAGCAGCATAGACGGACAGGGTGATGGCTACACCTTC. The encoded protein is CASSIDGQGDGYTF.

At least ten counts were recorded for this clonotype. The genes are TRBV2 and TRBJ2-2; 8 nucleotides agree with TRBD2. V lost 6 bases to trimming and J lost 1 base; unmatched junction nucleotides: 1. The germline gives CDR1 SNHLY, CDR2 FYNNEI. The CDR3 spans 14 residues. In DNA form, the CDR3 reads TGTGCCAGCAGCGCGGGGGGGAACACCGGGGAGCTGTTTTTT. Its translation is CASSAGGNTGELFF.

Regarding this clonotype: This clone may be a read error of a much larger clone one base away. The chain joins TRBV27 to TRBJ1-5; D not resolved. V dropped 1 base and J dropped 3 bases, with 10 bases sitting between them. The CDR3 consists of 15 residues. CDR1 is MNHEY, CDR2 SMNVEV, per germline (reference sequence). CDR3 in amino acids: CASSLFGRYNQPQHF. The CDR3 bases are TGTGCCAGCAGTTTATTCGGAAGGTACAATCAGCCCCAGCATTTT.

The CDR3 is CASSSTGTGTSYEQYF. DNA of the CDR3: TGTGCCAGCAGCTCCACCGGGACAGGGACCTCCTACGAGCAGTACTTC. This chain joins TRBV7-9 and TRBJ2-7, with TRBD1 matching over 9 bases. The CDR3 totals 16 residues. The germline V gene encodes CDR1 SEHNR and CDR2 FQNEAQ (reference sequence). J gave up 0 bases and V 4 bases, and 7 bases lay outside the gene matches. Based on the CDR3 plus reference TRBV7-9 and TRBJ2-7, the full variable domain is DTGVSQNPRHKITKRGQNVTFRCDPISEHNRLYWYRQTLGQGPEFLTYFQNEAQLEKSRLLSDRFSAERPKGSFSTLEIQRTEQGDSAMYLCASSSTGTGTSYEQYFGPGTRLTVT.

This clonotype has at least ten counts. The V and J genes are TRBV5-1 and TRBJ2-7; D not resolved. V gave up 0 bases and J gave up 4 bases, with 11 bases separating them. CDR1 and CDR2 from the germline V gene are SGHRS and YFSETQ. The CDR3 is 14 residues long. CDR3 in DNA: TGCGCCAGCAGCTTGGTTCAGTTACCTTACGAGCAGTACTTC. As protein: CASSLVQLPYEQYF.

This clonotype was observed at least ten times. The V call is TRBV20-1, the J call TRBJ1-2; D not certain. The CDR3 runs to 13 residues. From germline, CDR1 is DFQATT and CDR2 SNEGSKA (reference sequence). The ends were cut back, 0 bases at V and 9 bases at J, with 14 bases in the middle. Written as DNA, the CDR3 is TGCAGTGCTAGAGATCTCTCTGGAGGAAGCTACACCTTC. Its protein is CSARDLSGGSYTF.

This clonotype was recorded many times. Here the CDR3 DNA reads TGCAGTGCTAGAGATCGTAAGCGGGGGGGACTTTACAATGAGCAGTTCTTC. Encoded protein: CSARDRKRGGLYNEQFF. This chain joins TRBV20-1 and TRBJ2-1; TRBD2 matches at 10 bases. Germline V gene sequence: CDR1 DFQATT, CDR2 SNEGSKA (reference sequence). V trimming: 0 bases; J trimming: 4 bases; junction bases outside the gene matches: 9. This CDR3 is built from 17 residues.

There are many counts of this clonotype. The rearrangement links TRBV29-1 to TRBJ1-1; possible D gene TRBD1, 5 bases. The CDR3 is 15 residues long. Deletions cut 8 bases from V and 3 bases from J, with 22 bases between. Looked up from germline, CDR1 is SQVTM and CDR2 is ANQGSEA. CDR3 amino acids: CSNRDLGWVDTEAFF. The CDR3 DNA reads as TGCAGCAATAGGGACTTGGGCTGGGTAGACACTGAAGCTTTCTTT.

This clonotype was picked up many times. The chain is built from TRBV6-5 and TRBJ2-1; 7 positions agree with TRBD2. This CDR3 contains 16 residues. Per germline, CDR1 MNHEY and CDR2 SVGAGI. With 2 bases clipped from V and 6 bases from J, the junction kept 10 bases outside the gene matches. The CDR3 here is CASSYNSPGLLNEQFF. In DNA form, the CDR3 reads TGTGCCAGCAGTTACAATTCTCCGGGACTACTCAATGAGCAGTTCTTC.